This T cell receptor beta chain was recovered during a study of blood T cell repertoires in COVID-19. From germline, CDR1 is SSHAT and CDR2 FNYEAQ (reference sequence). V was pared by 5 bases and J by 6 bases, with 7 bases of the junction left unmatched. The CDR3 is 16 residues long. Clones were sequenced by immunoSEQ multiplex PCR, and TCRdb holds only the in-frame ones, with some missing. This repertoire shows some 25,000 clones, less than 85% found once; its top ten account for around a third. The chain carries TRBV7-7 and TRBJ2-1; 13 nucleotides line up with TRBD2. Sequencing used peripheral blood. This sequence was found in a human donor in a cohort sampled during active COVID-19. The CDR3 is CASSAGLAGAGNEQFF. CDR3 bases: TGTGCCAGCAGCGCAGGACTAGCGGGGGCCGGCAATGAGCAGTTCTTC.